A selection of T cell receptor beta chains follows, all from one sample in a study of cytomegalovirus exposure and HLA in healthy donors. The data were produced by immunoSEQ multiplex PCR, yet TCRdb's version contains in-frame clones alone and is incomplete. The sample records 160,000 or so clones, 65% to 90% being singletons. Specimen: PBMCs. The origin of the receptors is a man in his fifties or sixties in good health and CMV-seropositive. Both conserved end residues are part of each CDR3. The D gene is left open where the match is weak. For some rows the clone size is stated as once, few or many, or as a class when expanded; others skip it.

j_gene | abundance | d_gene | v_gene | CDR3aa | CDR3nt
TRBJ2-7 | - | - | TRBV4-3 | CASSQLTAAINEQYF | TGCGCCAGCAGCCAATTAACAGCCGCGATAAACGAGCAGTACTTC
TRBJ2-7 | - | - | TRBV21-1 | CASSKRDRSYEQYF | TGTGCCAGCAGCAAAAGGGACAGGTCCTACGAGCAGTACTTC
TRBJ2-1 | few | - | TRBV5-1 | CASSLRVGAQNNEQFF | TGCGCCAGCAGCTTAAGAGTGGGGGCGCAAAACAATGAGCAGTTCTTC
TRBJ1-1 | - | - | TRBV6-6 | CASSYTGGWMNTEAFF | TGTGCCAGCAGTTACACGGGGGGTTGGATGAACACTGAAGCTTTCTTT
TRBJ2-7 | - | TRBD1 | TRBV28 | CASTPGTGSNEQYF | TGTGCCAGCACCCCCGGGACAGGCTCTAACGAGCAGTACTTC
TRBJ1-2 | - | TRBD1 | TRBV4-1 | CASSLTTGNYGYTF | TGCGCCAGCAGCCTAACGACAGGGAACTATGGCTACACCTTC
TRBJ2-5 | - | - | TRBV11-2 | CASSLGTGQETQYF | TGTGCCAGCAGCTTAGGTACAGGTCAAGAGACCCAGTACTTC
TRBJ2-7 | - | - | TRBV28 | CARPTRLGWEQYF | TGTGCCAGGCCCACTAGACTCGGCTGGGAGCAGTACTTC
TRBJ1-5 | - | - | TRBV19 | CASSIRGNQPQHF | TGTGCCAGTAGTATTAGGGGAAATCAGCCCCAGCATTTT
TRBJ1-1 | few | - | TRBV18 | CAISPNSGGPGNTEAFF | TGTGCCATCTCCCCTAATTCGGGGGGACCGGGGAACACTGAAGCTTTCTTT
TRBJ2-7 | - | TRBD2 | TRBV28 | CASSAHGGGSYKQYF | TGTGCCAGCAGTGCCCACGGGGGAGGGTCCTACAAGCAGTACTTC
TRBJ2-7 | - | TRBD2 | TRBV11-2 | CASSPEGTSHYEQYF | TGTGCCAGCAGCCCGGAGGGGACTAGCCACTACGAGCAGTACTTC
TRBJ2-1 | - | TRBD2 | TRBV5-1 | CASDLAGGGNEQFF | TGCGCCAGCGACCTAGCGGGAGGCGGCAATGAGCAGTTCTTC
TRBJ2-4 | - | - | TRBV28 | CASSPLRDTVAKNIQYF | TGTGCCAGCAGTCCCCTTCGGGACACCGTAGCCAAAAACATTCAGTACTTC
TRBJ2-3 | - | - | TRBV4-3 | CASSQDLSSTDTQYF | TGCGCCAGCAGCCAAGATCTATCCAGCACAGATACGCAGTATTTT
TRBJ2-5 | - | - | TRBV14 | CASSQDLRETQYF | TGTGCCAGCAGCCAAGATCTGAGAGAGACCCAGTACTTC
TRBJ2-2 | - | - | TRBV19 | CASSDAGVTGELFF | TGTGCCAGTAGTGACGCAGGTGTCACCGGGGAGCTGTTTTTT
TRBJ2-3 | - | - | TRBV11-2 | CASSRRLGARRESDTQYF | TGTGCCAGCAGCCGCAGGTTGGGGGCGCGGCGGGAGTCAGATACGCAGTATTTT
TRBJ2-2 | - | TRBD2 | TRBV4-3 | CASSQAAAGGTGELFF | TGCGCCAGCAGCCAAGCTGCCGCGGGGGGGACCGGGGAGCTGTTTTTT
TRBJ1-5 | - | - | TRBV18 | CASSPSDRSDSNQPQHF | TGTGCCAGCTCACCAAGTGACAGGTCGGATAGCAATCAGCCCCAGCATTTT
TRBJ2-2 | - | - | TRBV28 | CASSLTGELFF | TGTGCCAGCAGCCTAACCGGGGAGCTGTTTTTT
TRBJ2-7 | - | - | TRBV7-9 | CASSINYYEQYF | TGTGCCAGCAGCATAAACTACTACGAGCAGTACTTC
TRBJ1-1 | - | - | TRBV2 | CASLGSQFSEAFF | TGTGCCAGCCTTGGCAGTCAGTTCTCGGAAGCTTTCTTT
TRBJ2-2 | - | - | TRBV15 | CATSIRSSTGELFF | TGTGCCACCAGCATAAGGTCTAGCACCGGGGAGCTGTTTTTT